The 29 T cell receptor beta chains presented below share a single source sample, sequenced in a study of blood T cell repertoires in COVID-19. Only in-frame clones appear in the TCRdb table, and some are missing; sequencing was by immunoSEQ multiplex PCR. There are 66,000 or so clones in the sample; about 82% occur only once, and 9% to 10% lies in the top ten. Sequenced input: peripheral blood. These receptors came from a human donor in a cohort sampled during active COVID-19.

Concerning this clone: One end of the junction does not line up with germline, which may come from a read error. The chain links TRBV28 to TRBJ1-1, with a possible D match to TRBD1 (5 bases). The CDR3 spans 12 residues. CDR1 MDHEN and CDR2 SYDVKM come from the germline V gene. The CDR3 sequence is CVTGSMNTEAFF. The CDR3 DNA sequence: TGCGTAACAGGTAGTATGAACACTGAAGCTTTCTTT. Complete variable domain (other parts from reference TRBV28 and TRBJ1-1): DVKVTQSSRYLVKRTGEKVFLECVQDMDHENMFWYRQDPGLGLRLIYFSYDVKMKEKGDIPEGYSVSREKKERFSLILESASTNQTSMYLCVTGSMNTEAFFGQGTRLTVV.

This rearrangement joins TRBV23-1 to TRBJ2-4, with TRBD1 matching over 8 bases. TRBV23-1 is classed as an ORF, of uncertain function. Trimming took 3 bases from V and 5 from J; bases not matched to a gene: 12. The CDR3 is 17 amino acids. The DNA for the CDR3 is TGCGCCAGCAGTCAGCATGCCAGGGGGCGCGTCCAAAACATTCAGTACTTC. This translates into CASSQHARGRVQNIQYF.

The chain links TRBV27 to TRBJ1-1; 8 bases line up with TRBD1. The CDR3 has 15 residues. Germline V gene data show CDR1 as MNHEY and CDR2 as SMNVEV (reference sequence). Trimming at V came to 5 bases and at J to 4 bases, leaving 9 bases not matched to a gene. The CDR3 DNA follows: TGTGCCAGCAGTCCGGACAGGGCTTTAATCACTGAAGCTTTCTTT. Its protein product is CASSPDRALITEAFF.

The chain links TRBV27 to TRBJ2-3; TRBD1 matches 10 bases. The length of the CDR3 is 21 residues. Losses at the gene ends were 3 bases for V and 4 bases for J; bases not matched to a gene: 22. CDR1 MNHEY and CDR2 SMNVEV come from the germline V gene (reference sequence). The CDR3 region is CASSLEICDRGRELAPDTQYF. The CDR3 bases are TGTGCCAGCAGTTTGGAAATTTGTGACAGGGGGCGAGAGTTGGCCCCAGATACGCAGTATTTT.

CDR3: CASSVLGAGGANVLTF. CDR3 bases: TGTGCCAGCAGTGTACTGGGGGCAGGGGGGGCCAACGTCCTGACTTTC. The rearrangement links TRBV6-1 to TRBJ2-6; D is possibly TRBD1 (6 bases). Trimming pared 4 bases from V and 4 bases from J, leaving 14 bases between. Germline loops: CDR1 MNHNS, CDR2 SASEGT. The CDR3 is made up of 16 amino acids.

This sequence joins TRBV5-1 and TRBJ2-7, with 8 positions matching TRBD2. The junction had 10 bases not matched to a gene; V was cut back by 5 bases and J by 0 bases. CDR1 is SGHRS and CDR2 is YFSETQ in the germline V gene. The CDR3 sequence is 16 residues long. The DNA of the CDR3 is TGCGCCAGCAGACCTTCGGGAGGGAAGGCCTCCTACGAGCAGTACTTC. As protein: CASRPSGGKASYEQYF. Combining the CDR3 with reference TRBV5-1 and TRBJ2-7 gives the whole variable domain KAGVTQTPRYLIKTRGQQVTLSCSPISGHRSVSWYQQTPGQGLQFLFEYFSETQRNKGNFPGRFSGRQFSNSRSEMNVSTLELGDSALYLCASRPSGGKASYEQYFGPGTRLTVT.

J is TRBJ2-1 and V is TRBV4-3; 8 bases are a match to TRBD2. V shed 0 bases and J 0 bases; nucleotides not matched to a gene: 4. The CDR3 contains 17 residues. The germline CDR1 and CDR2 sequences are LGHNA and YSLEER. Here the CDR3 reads CASSQEVAGSSYNEQFF. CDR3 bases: TGCGCCAGCAGCCAAGAGGTAGCGGGAAGCTCCTACAATGAGCAGTTCTTC.

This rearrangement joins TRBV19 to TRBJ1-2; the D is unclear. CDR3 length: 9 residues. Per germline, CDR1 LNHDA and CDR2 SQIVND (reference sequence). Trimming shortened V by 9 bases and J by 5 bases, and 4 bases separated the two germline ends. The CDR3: CASGYGYTF. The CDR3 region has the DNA TGTGCCAGCGGGTATGGCTACACCTTC.

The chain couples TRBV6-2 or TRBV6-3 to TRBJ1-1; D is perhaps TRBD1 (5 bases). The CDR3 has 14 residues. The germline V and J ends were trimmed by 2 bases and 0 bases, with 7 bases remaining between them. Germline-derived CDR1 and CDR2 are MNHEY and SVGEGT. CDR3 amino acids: CASSYGGMNTEAFF. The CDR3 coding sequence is TGTGCCAGCAGTTACGGGGGGATGAACACTGAAGCTTTCTTT.

The CDR3: CASSQDSSGNWWELFF. CDR3 coding DNA: TGCGCCAGCAGCCAAGATTCTAGCGGGAATTGGTGGGAGCTGTTTTTT. The gene calls are TRBV4-3 and TRBJ2-2; 9 bases line up with TRBD2. Per germline, CDR1 LGHNA and CDR2 YSLEER. The CDR3 totals 16 residues. The junction had 8 bases not matched to a gene; V was cut back by 0 bases and J by 9 bases.

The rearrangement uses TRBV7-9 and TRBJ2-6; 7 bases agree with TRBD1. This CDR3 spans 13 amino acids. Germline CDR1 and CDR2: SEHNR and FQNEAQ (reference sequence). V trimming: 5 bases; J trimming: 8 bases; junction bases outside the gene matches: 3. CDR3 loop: CASSATGTNVLTF. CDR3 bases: TGTGCCAGCAGCGCGACAGGGACCAACGTCCTGACTTTC.

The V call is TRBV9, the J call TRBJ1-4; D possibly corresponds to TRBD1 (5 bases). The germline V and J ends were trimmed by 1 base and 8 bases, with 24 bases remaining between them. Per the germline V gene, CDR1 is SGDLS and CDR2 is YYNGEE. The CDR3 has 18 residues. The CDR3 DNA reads TGTGCCAGCAGCGTAAGGCCCCTTGGTCAGGGAACAGTCGAAAAACTGTTTTTT. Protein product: CASSVRPLGQGTVEKLFF.

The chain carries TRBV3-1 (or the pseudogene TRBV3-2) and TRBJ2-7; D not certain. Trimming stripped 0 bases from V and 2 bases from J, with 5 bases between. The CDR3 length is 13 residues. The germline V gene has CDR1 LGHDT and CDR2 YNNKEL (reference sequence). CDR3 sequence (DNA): TGTGCCAGCAGCCAAGAACAGCCCTACGAGCAGTACTTC. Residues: CASSQEQPYEQYF.

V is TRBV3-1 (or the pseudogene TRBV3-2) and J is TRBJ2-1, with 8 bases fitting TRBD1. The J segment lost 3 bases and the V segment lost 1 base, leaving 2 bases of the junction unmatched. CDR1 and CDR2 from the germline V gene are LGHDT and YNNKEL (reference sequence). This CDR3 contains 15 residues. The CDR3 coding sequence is TGTGCCAGCAGCCAAGCAGGGGGCGGCTACAATGAGCAGTTCTTC. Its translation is CASSQAGGGYNEQFF.

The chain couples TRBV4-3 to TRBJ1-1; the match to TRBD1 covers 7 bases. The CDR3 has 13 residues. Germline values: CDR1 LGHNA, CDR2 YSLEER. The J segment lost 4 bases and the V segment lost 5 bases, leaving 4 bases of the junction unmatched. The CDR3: CASSRGQLTEAFF. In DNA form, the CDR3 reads TGCGCCAGCAGCAGGGGACAGCTCACTGAAGCTTTCTTT.

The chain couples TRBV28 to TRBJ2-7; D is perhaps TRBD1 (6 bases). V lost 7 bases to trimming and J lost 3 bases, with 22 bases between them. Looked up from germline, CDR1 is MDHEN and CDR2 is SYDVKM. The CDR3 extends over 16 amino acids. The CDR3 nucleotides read TGTGCCAGCAAATCCAACTATGGGACATCCGTCTACGAGCAGTACTTC. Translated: CASKSNYGTSVYEQYF.

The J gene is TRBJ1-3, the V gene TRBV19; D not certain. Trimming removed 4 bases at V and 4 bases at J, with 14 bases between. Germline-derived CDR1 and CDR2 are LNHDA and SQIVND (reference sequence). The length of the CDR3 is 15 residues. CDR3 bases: TGTGCCAGTAGTAGCACTCGGGGTGCCGGAAACACCATATATTTT. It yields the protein CASSSTRGAGNTIYF.

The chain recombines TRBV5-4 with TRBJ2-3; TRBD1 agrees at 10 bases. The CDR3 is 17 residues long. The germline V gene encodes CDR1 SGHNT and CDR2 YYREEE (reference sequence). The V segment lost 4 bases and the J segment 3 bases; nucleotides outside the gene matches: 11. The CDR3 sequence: CASSRGTTGGYTDTQYF. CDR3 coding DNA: TGTGCCAGCAGCCGGGGGACGACAGGGGGCTATACAGATACGCAGTATTTT.

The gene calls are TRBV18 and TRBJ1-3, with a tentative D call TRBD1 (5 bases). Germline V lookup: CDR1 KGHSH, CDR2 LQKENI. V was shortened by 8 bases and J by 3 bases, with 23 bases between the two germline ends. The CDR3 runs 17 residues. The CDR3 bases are TGTGCCAGCGACCAGAGCCCAGGGAACTTGATTGGAAACACCATATATTTT. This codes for CASDQSPGNLIGNTIYF.

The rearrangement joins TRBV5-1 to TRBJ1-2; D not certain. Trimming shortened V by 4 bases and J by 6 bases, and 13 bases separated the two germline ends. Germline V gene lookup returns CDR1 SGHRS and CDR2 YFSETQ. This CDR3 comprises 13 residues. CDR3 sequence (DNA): TGCGCCAGCAGCCCCAGCGCGGAGGATGGCTACACCTTC. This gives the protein CASSPSAEDGYTF. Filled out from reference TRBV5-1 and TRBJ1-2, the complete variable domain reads KAGVTQTPRYLIKTRGQQVTLSCSPISGHRSVSWYQQTPGQGLQFLFEYFSETQRNKGNFPGRFSGRQFSNSRSEMNVSTLELGDSALYLCASSPSAEDGYTFGSGTRLTVV.

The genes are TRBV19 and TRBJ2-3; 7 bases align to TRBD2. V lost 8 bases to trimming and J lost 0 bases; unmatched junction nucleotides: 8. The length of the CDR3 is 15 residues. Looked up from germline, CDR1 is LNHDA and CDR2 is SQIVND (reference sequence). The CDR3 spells CASGRGGTSTDTQYF. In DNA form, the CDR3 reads TGTGCCAGTGGACGGGGAGGGACTAGCACAGATACGCAGTATTTT.

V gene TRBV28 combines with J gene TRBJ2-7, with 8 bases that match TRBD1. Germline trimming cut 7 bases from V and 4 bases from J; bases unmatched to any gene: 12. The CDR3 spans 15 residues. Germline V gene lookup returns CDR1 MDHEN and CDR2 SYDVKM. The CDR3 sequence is CASIKAGTGRYEQYF. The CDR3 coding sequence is TGTGCCAGCATAAAAGCCGGGACAGGACGTTACGAGCAGTACTTC.

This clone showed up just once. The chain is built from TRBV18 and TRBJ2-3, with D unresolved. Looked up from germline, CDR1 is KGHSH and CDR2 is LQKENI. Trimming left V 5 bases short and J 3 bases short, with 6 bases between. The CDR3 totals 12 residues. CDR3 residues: CASSAKTDTQYF. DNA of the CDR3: TGTGCCAGCTCAGCGAAAACAGATACGCAGTATTTT.

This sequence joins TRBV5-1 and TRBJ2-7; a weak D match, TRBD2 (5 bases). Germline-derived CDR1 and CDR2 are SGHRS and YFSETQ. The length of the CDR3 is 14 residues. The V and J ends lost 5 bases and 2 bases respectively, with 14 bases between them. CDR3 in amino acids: CASRPTSGTYEQYF. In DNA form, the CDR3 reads TGCGCCAGCAGACCCACTAGTGGCACCTACGAGCAGTACTTC. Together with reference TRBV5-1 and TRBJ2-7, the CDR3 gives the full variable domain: KAGVTQTPRYLIKTRGQQVTLSCSPISGHRSVSWYQQTPGQGLQFLFEYFSETQRNKGNFPGRFSGRQFSNSRSEMNVSTLELGDSALYLCASRPTSGTYEQYFGPGTRLTVT.

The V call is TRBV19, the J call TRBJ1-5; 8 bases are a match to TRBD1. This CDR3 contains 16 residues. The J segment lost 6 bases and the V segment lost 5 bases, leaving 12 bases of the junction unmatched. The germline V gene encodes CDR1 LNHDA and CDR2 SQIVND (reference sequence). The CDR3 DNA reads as TGTGCCAGTAGTCACCGGACAGGGAATTATGGTCAGCCCCAGCATTTT. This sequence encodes CASSHRTGNYGQPQHF. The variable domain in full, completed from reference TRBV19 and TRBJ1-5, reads DGGITQSPKYLFRKEGQNVTLSCEQNLNHDAMYWYRQDPGQGLRLIYYSQIVNDFQKGDIAEGYSVSREKKESFPLTVTSAQKNPTAFYLCASSHRTGNYGQPQHFGDGTRLSIL.

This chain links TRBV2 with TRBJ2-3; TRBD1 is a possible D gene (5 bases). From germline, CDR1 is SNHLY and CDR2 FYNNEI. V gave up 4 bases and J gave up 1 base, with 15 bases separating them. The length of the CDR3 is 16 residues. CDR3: CASSGEGAGGTDTQYF. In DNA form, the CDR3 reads TGTGCCAGCAGTGGGGAAGGGGCTGGCGGCACAGATACGCAGTATTTT. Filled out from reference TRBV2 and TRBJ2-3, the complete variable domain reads EPEVTQTPSHQVTQMGQEVILRCVPISNHLYFYWYRQILGQKVEFLVSFYNNEISEKSEIFDDQFSVERPDGSNFTLKIRSTKLEDSAMYFCASSGEGAGGTDTQYFGPGTRLTVL.

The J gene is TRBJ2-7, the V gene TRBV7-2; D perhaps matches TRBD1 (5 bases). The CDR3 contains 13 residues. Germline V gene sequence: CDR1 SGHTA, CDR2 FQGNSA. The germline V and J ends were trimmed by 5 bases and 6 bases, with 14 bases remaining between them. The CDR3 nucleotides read TGTGCCAGCAGCCGCAACCAGGGAAGCGAGCAGTACTTC. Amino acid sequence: CASSRNQGSEQYF.

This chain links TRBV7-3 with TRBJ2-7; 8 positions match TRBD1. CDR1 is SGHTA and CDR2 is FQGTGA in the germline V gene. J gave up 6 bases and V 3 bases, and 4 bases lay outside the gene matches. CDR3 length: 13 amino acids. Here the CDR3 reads CASSLDRAGEQYF. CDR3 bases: TGTGCCAGCAGCTTGGACAGGGCTGGCGAGCAGTACTTC.

The CDR3 sequence is CASSVGQGIGELFF. The CDR3 bases are TGTGCCAGCAGCGTAGGCCAGGGGATCGGGGAGCTGTTTTTT. V is TRBV9 and J is TRBJ2-2, with a weak D call TRBD1 (6 bases). Germline V gene sequence: CDR1 SGDLS, CDR2 YYNGEE. The length of the CDR3 is 14 residues. V lost 0 bases and J lost 7, with 10 bases in between.